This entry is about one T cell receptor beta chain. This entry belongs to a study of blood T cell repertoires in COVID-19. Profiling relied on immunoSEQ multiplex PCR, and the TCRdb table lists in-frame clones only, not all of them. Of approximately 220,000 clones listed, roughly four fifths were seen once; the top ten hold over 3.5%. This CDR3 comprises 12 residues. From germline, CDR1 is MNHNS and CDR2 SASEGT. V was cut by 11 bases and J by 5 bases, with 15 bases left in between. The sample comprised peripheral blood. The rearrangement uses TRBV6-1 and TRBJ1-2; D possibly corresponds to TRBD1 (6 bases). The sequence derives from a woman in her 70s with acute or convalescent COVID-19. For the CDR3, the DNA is TGTGCCGGGAGAGGGGGAATTTATGGCTACACCTTC. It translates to CAGRGGIYGYTF.